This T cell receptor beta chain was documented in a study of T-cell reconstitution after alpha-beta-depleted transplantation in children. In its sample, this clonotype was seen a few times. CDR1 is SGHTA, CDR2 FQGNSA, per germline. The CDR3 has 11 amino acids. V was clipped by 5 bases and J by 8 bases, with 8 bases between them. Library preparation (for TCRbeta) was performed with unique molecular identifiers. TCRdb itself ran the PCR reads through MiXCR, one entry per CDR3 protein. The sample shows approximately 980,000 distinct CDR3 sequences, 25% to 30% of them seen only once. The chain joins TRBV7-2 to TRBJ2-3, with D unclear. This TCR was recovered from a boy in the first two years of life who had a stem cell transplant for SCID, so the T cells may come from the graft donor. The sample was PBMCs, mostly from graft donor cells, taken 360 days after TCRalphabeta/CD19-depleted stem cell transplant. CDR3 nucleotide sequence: TGTGCCAGCAGCCCCAGGAGTACGCAGTATTTT. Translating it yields CASSPRSTQYF.